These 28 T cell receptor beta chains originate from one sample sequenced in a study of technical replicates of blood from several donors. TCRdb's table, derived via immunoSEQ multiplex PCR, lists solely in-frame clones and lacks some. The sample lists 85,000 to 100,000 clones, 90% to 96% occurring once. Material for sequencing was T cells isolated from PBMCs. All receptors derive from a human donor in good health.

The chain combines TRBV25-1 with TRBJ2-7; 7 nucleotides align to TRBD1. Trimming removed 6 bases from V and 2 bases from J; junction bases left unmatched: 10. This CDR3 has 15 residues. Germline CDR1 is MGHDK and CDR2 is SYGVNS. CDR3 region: CASRGIGTATYEQYF. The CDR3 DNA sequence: TGTGCCAGCAGGGGCATCGGGACAGCTACCTACGAGCAGTACTTC.

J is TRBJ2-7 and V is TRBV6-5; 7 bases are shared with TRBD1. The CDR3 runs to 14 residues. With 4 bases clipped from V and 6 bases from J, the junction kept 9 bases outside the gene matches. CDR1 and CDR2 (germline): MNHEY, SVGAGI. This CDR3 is CASSLIKGAGEQYF. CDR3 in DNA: TGTGCCAGCAGTTTGATCAAGGGGGCCGGCGAGCAGTACTTC.

The CDR3 DNA sequence: TGCAGCGTTGAAGAGGAGGGGACTATCTCCTACAATGAGCAGTTCTTC. Protein: CSVEEEGTISYNEQFF. The genes are TRBV29-1 and TRBJ2-1; 7 nucleotides align to TRBD2. The CDR3 runs 16 residues. Germline CDR1 SQVTM, CDR2 ANQGSEA. The J segment lost 0 bases and the V segment lost 0 bases, leaving 5 bases of the junction unmatched.

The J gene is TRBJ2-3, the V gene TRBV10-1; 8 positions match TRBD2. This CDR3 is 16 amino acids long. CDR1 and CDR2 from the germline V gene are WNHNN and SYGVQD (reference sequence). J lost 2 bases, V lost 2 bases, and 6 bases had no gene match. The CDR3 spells CASSEGLAGSTDTQYF. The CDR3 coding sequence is TGCGCCAGCAGTGAGGGACTAGCCGGCTCCACAGATACGCAGTATTTT.

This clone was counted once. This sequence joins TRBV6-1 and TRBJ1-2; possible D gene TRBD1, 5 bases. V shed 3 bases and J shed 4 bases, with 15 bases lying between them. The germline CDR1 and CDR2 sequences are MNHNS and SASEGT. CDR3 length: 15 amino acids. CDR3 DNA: TGTGCCAGCAGTGATGTTAAAGACAGTCTCTATGGCTACACCTTC. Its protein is CASSDVKDSLYGYTF.

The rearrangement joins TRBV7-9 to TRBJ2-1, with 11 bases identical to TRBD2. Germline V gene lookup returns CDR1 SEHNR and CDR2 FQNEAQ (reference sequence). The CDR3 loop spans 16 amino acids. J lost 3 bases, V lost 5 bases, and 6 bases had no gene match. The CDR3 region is CASSLPSGRLYNEQFF. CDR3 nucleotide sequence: TGTGCCAGCAGCCTACCTAGCGGGAGGCTCTACAATGAGCAGTTCTTC.

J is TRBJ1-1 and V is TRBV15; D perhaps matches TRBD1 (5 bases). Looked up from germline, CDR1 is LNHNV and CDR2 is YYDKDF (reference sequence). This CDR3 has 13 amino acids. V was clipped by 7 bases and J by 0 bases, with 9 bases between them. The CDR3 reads CATKNRLNTEAFF. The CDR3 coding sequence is TGTGCCACCAAGAACAGGCTGAACACTGAAGCTTTCTTT.

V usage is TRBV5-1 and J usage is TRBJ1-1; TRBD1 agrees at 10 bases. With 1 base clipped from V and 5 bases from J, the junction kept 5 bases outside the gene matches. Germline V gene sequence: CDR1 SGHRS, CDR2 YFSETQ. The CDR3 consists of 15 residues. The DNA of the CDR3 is TGCGCCAGCAGCTTGCGGGACAGGGGAAATACTGAAGCTTTCTTT. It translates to CASSLRDRGNTEAFF. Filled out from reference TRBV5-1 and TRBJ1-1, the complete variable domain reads KAGVTQTPRYLIKTRGQQVTLSCSPISGHRSVSWYQQTPGQGLQFLFEYFSETQRNKGNFPGRFSGRQFSNSRSEMNVSTLELGDSALYLCASSLRDRGNTEAFFGQGTRLTVV.

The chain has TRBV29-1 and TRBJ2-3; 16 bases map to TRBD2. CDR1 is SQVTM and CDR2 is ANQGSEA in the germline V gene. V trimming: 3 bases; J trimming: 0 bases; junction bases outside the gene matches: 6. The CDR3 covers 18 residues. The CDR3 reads CSVEEGLAGGYSTDTQYF. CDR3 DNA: TGCAGCGTTGAGGAGGGACTAGCGGGAGGGTACAGCACAGATACGCAGTATTTT.

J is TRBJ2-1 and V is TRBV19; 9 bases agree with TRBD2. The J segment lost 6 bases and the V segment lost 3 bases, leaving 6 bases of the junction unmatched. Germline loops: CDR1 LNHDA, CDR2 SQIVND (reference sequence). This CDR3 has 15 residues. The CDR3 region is CASSMWAGGGNEQFF. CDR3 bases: TGTGCCAGTAGTATGTGGGCGGGAGGGGGCAATGAGCAGTTCTTC.

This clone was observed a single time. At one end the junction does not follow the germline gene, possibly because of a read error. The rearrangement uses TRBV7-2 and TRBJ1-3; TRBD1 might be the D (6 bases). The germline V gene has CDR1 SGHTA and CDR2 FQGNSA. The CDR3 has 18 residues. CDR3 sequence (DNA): TGTGCCAGCAGCTTGTACAAGGACAGATACCTCTCTAGAAACACCATATATTTT. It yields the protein CASSLYKDRYLSRNTIYF.

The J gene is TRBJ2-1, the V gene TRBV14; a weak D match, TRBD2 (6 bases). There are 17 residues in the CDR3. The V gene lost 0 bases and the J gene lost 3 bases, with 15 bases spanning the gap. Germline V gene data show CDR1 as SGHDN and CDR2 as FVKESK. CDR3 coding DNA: TGTGCCAGCAGCCAAGATTGGCCGATCGGGAGCTACAATGAGCAGTTCTTC. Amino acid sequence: CASSQDWPIGSYNEQFF.

CDR3 amino acids: CASSSSLREKLFF. CDR3 bases: TGTGCCAGCAGTAGTTCACTCCGTGAAAAACTGTTTTTT. This sequence joins TRBV6-1 and TRBJ1-4; D unclear. This CDR3 is 13 amino acids long. Germline V gives CDR1 MNHNS, CDR2 SASEGT. The ends were cut back, 5 bases at V and 7 bases at J, with 11 bases in the middle.

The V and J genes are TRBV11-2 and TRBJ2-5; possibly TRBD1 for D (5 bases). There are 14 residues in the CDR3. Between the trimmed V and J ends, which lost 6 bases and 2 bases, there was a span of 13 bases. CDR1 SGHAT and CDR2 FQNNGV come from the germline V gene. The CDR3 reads CASRIWGAQETQYF. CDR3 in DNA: TGTGCCAGCAGGATTTGGGGCGCTCAAGAGACCCAGTACTTC.

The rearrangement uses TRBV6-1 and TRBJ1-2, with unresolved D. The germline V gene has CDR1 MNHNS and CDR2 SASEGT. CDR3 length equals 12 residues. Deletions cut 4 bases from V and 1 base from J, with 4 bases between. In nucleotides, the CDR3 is TGTGCCAGCAGTGGACTTAACTATGGCTACACCTTC. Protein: CASSGLNYGYTF.

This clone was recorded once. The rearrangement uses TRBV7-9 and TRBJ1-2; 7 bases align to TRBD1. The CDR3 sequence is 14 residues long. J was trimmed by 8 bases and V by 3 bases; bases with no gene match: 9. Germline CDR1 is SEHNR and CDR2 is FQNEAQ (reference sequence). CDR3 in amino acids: CASSLGQYIGGYTF. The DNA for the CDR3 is TGTGCCAGCAGCTTGGGACAGTACATCGGGGGCTACACCTTC.

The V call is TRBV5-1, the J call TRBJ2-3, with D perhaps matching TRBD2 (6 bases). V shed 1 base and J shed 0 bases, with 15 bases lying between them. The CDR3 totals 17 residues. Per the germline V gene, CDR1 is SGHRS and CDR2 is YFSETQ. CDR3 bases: TGCGCCAGCAGCTTGTGGGAGGAGAGCGCCAGCACAGATACGCAGTATTTT. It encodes CASSLWEESASTDTQYF.

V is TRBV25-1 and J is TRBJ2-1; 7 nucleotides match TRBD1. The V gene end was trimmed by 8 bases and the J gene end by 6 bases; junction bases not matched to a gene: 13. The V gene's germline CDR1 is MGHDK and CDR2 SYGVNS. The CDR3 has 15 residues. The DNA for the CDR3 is TGTGCCAGCGGACAGACAGGGATGGATGGCAATGAGCAGTTCTTC. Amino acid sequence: CASGQTGMDGNEQFF.

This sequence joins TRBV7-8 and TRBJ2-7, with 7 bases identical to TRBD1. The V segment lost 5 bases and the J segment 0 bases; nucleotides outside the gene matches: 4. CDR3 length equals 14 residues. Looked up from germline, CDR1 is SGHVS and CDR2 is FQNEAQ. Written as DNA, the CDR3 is TGTGCCAGCAGCCCAAGGGACAGCTCCTACGAGCAGTACTTC. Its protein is CASSPRDSSYEQYF. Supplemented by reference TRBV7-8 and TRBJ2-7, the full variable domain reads GAGVSQSPRYKVAKRGQDVALRCDPISGHVSLFWYQQALGQGPEFLTYFQNEAQLDKSGLPSDRFFAERPEGSVSTLKIQRTQQEDSAVYLCASSPRDSSYEQYFGPGTRLTVT.

CDR3 in amino acids: CASREGQGDQPQHF. The CDR3, as DNA: TGCGCCAGCCGGGAGGGACAGGGAGATCAGCCCCAGCATTTT. The V gene is TRBV5-1, the J gene TRBJ1-5, with TRBD1 identical over 9 bases. Germline values: CDR1 SGHRS, CDR2 YFSETQ. The CDR3 runs 14 residues. V shed 7 bases, J shed 5 bases, and the junction held 7 bases outside the gene matches. Looking up the rest from reference TRBV5-1 and TRBJ1-5 gives the full variable domain: KAGVTQTPRYLIKTRGQQVTLSCSPISGHRSVSWYQQTPGQGLQFLFEYFSETQRNKGNFPGRFSGRQFSNSRSEMNVSTLELGDSALYLCASREGQGDQPQHFGDGTRLSIL.

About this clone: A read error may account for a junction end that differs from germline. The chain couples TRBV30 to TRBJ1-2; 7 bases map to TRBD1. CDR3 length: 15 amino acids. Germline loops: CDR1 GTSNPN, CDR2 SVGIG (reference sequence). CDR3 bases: TGTGCCCGGAGTGTACGGTCAGGGGGAAACTATGGCTACACCTTC. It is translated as CARSVRSGGNYGYTF.

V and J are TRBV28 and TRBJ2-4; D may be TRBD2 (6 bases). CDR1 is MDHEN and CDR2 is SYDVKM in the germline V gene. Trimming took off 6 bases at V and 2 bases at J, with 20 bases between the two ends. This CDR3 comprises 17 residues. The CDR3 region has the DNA TGTGCCAGCAGGAACATCCCGGGACTGAAAACCAAAAACATTCAGTACTTC. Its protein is CASRNIPGLKTKNIQYF.

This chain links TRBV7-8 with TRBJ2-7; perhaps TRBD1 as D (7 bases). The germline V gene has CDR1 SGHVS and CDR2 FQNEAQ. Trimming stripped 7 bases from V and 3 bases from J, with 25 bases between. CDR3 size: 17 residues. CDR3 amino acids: CASKSPKRQGGFYEQYF. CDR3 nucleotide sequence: TGTGCCAGCAAAAGTCCTAAAAGACAGGGAGGTTTCTACGAGCAGTACTTC.

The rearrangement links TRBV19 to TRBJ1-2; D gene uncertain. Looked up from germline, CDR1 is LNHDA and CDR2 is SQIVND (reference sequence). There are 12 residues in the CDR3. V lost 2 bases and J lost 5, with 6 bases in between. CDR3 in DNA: TGTGCCAGTAGTATACAGACATATGGCTACACCTTC. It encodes CASSIQTYGYTF.

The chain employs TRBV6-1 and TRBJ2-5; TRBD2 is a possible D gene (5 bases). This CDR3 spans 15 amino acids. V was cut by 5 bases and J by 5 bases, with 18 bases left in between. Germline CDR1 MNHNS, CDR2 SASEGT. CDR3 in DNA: TGTGCCAGCAGTCCCCGGGTGAGGGTTATCGAGACCCAGTACTTC. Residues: CASSPRVRVIETQYF.

CDR3: CASRPLTGTNYGYTF. CDR3 bases: TGTGCCAGCAGACCACTGACAGGGACTAACTATGGCTACACCTTC. V gene TRBV6-1 combines with J gene TRBJ1-2, with TRBD1 identical over 7 bases. The CDR3 contains 15 residues. CDR1 and CDR2 (germline): MNHNS, SASEGT. V shed 6 bases, J shed 0 bases, and the junction held 7 bases outside the gene matches.

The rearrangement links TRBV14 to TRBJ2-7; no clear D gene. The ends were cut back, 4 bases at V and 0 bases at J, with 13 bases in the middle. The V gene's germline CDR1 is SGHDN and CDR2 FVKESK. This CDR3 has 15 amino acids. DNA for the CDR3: TGTGCCAGCAGCCGGTTGGCCGTGGCCTCCTACGAGCAGTACTTC. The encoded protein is CASSRLAVASYEQYF. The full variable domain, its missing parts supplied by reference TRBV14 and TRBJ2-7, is EAGVTQFPSHSVIEKGQTVTLRCDPISGHDNLYWYRRVMGKEIKFLLHFVKESKQDESGMPNNRFLAERTGGTYSTLKVQPAELEDSGVYFCASSRLAVASYEQYFGPGTRLTVT.

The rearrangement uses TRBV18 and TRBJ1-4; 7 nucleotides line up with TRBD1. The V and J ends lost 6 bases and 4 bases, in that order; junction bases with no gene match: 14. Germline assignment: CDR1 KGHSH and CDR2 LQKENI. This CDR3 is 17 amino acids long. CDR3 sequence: CASSTVEDRVGNEKLFF. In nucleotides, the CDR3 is TGTGCCAGCTCGACGGTGGAAGACAGGGTCGGTAATGAAAAACTGTTTTTT.